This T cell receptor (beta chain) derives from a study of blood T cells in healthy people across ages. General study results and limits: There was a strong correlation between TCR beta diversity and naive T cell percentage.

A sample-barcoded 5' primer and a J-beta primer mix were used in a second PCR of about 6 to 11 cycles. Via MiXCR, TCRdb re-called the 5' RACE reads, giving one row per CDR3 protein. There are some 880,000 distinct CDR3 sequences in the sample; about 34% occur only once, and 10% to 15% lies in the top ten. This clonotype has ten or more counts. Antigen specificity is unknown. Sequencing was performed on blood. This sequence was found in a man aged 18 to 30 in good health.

CDR3 coding DNA: TGCGCCAGCAGCTTTTCGACAACTCTCTCCTACAATGAGCAGTTCTTC. Its protein product is CASSFSTTLSYNEQFF. V and J are TRBV5-1 and TRBJ2-1; D unresolved. Deletions cut 2 bases from V and 0 bases from J, with 12 bases between. The CDR3 consists of 16 residues. From germline, CDR1 is SGHRS and CDR2 YFSETQ.